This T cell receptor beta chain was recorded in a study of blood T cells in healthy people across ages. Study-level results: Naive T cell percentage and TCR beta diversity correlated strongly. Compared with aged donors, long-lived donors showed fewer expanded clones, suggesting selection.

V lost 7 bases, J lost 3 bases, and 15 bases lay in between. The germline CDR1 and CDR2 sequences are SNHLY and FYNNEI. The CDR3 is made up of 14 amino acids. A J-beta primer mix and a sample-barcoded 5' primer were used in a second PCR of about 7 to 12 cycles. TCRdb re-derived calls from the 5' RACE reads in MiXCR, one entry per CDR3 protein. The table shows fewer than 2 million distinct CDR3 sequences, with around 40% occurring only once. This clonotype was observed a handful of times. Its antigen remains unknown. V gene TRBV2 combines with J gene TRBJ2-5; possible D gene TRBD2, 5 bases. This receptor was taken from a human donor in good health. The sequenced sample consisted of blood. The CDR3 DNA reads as TGTGCCAGCAATCAGAGACTACTAGAAGAGACCCAGTACTTC. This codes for CASNQRLLEETQYF.